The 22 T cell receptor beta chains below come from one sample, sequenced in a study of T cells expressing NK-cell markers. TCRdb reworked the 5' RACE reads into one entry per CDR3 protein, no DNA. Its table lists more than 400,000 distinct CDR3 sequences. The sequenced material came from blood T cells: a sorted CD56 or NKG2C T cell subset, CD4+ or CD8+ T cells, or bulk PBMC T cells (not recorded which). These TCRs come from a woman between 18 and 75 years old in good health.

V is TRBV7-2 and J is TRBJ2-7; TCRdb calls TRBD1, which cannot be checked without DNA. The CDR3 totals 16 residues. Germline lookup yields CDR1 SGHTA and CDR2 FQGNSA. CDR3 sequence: CASSSTGTGASYEQYF.

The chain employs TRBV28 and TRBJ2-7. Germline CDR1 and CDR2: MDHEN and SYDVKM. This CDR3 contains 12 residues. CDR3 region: CASSPEPYEQYF.

The CDR3 sequence: CASSFWGSSYNEQFF. This chain joins TRBV5-6 and TRBJ2-1. This CDR3 spans 15 amino acids. CDR1 and CDR2 (germline): SGHDT, YYEEEE.

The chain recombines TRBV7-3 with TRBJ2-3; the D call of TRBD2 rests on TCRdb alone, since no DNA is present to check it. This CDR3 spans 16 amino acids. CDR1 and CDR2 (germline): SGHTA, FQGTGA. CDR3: CASSFSLASQTDTQYF. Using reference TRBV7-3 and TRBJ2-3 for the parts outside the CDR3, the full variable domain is GAGVSQTPSNKVTEKGKYVELRCDPISGHTALYWYRQSLGQGPEFLIYFQGTGAADDSGLPNDRFFAVRPEGSVSTLKIQRTERGDSAVYLCASSFSLASQTDTQYFGPGTRLTVL.

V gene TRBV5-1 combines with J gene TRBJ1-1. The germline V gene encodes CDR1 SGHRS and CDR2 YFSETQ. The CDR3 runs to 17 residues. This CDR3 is CASSLAFDSGRVTEAFF. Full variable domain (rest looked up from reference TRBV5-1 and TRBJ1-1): KAGVTQTPRYLIKTRGQQVTLSCSPISGHRSVSWYQQTPGQGLQFLFEYFSETQRNKGNFPGRFSGRQFSNSRSEMNVSTLELGDSALYLCASSLAFDSGRVTEAFFGQGTRLTVV.

The CDR3 sequence is CASSLSGAGYTF. V is TRBV12-3 or TRBV12-4 and J is TRBJ1-2; lacking DNA, the TRBD1 call made by TCRdb goes unchecked. The CDR3 runs 12 residues.

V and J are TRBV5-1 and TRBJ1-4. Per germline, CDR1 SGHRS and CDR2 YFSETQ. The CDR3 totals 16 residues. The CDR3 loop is CASRPATTATNEKLFF.

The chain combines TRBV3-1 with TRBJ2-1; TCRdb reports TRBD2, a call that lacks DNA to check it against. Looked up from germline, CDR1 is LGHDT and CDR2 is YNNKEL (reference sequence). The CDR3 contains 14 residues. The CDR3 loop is CASSPTSGRTAQFF.

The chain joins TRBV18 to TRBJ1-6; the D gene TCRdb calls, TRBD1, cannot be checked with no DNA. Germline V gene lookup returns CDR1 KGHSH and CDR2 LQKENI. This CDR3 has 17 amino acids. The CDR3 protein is CASSPTSDSLFNSPLHF.

The CDR3 loop is CASSPLREGLNTEAFF. The chain joins TRBV9 to TRBJ1-1. The CDR3 has 16 residues. Germline CDR1 reads SGDLS; CDR2 reads YYNGEE.

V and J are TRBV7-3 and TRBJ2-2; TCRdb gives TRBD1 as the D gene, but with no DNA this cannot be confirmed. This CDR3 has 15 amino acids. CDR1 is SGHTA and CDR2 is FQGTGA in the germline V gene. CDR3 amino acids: CASSLLRGESGELFF.

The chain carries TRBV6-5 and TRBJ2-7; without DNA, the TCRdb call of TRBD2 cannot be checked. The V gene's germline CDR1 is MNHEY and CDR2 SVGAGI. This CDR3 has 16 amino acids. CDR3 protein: CASSYSVVGRGGEQYF.

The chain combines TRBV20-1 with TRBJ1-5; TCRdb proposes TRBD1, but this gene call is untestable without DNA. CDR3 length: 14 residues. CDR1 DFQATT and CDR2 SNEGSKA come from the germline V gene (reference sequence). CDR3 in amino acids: CSARRGRGNQPQHF.

CDR3 region: CASSLTGRSTSRETQYF. V is TRBV28 and J is TRBJ2-5; TCRdb reports TRBD1, a call that lacks DNA to check it against. CDR1 MDHEN and CDR2 SYDVKM come from the germline V gene. The CDR3 length is 17 residues.

The CDR3 is CASSPTYSNQPQHF. The chain has TRBV3-1 and TRBJ1-5. Germline V gives CDR1 LGHDT, CDR2 YNNKEL (reference sequence). There are 14 residues in the CDR3.

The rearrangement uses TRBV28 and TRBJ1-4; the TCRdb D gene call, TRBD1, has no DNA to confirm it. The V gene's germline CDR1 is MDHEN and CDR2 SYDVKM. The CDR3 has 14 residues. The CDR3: CASKGGRANEKLFF.

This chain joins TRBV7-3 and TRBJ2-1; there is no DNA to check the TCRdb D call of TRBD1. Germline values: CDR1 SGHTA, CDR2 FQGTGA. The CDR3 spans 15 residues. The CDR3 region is CASSSDRDSHNEQFF.

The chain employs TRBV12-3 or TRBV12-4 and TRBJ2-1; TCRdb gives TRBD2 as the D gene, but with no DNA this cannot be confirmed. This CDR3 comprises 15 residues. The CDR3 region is CASSFQRGGRSEQFF.

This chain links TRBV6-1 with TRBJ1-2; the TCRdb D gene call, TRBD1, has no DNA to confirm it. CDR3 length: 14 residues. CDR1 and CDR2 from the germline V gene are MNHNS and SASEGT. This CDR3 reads CASSSGTGRGGYTF.

The CDR3 loop is CAWSVREAGALHF. J is TRBJ1-6 and V is TRBV30; absent DNA, TCRdb's TRBD1 call cannot be checked. This CDR3 comprises 13 residues. Per the germline V gene, CDR1 is GTSNPN and CDR2 is SVGIG (reference sequence).

CDR3 region: CASRLGGATEAFF. J is TRBJ1-1 and V is TRBV12-3 or TRBV12-4. The CDR3 loop spans 13 amino acids.

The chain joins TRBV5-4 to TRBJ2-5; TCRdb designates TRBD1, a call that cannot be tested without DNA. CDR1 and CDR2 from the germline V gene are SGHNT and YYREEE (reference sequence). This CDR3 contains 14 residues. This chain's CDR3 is CASSVVVGDGTQYF.